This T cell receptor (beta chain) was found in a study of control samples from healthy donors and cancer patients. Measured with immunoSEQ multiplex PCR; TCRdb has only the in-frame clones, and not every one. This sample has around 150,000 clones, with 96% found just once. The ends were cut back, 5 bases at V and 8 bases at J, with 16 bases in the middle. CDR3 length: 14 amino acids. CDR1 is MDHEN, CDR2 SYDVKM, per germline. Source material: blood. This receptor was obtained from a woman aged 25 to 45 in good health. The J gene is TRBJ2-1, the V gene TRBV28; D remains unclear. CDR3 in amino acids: CASSNDSPRDEQFF. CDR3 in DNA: TGTGCCAGCAGTAATGACTCCCCTCGGGATGAGCAGTTCTTC.